This T cell receptor beta chain was documented in a study of cytomegalovirus exposure and HLA in healthy donors. This CDR3 has 17 residues. Germline CDR1 reads SGHNT; CDR2 reads YYREEE (reference sequence). V gave up 0 bases and J gave up 4 bases; unmatched junction bases: 6. PCR was performed using 60 Vbeta and 13 Jbeta primers. Produced via immunoSEQ multiplex PCR; TCRdb's table is partial and in-frame only. The sample records roughly 100,000 clones, 83% being singletons. The specimen sequenced was PBMCs. The V gene is TRBV5-4, the J gene TRBJ2-2, with TRBD1 matching 10 bases. The sequence was obtained from a man younger than 30 in good health and CMV-seronegative. CDR3 loop: CASSLEDRGSLTGELFF. In DNA form, the CDR3 reads TGTGCCAGCAGCTTGGAGGACAGGGGGTCCCTCACCGGGGAGCTGTTTTTT. Full variable domain (outside the CDR3, taken from reference TRBV5-4 and TRBJ2-2): ETGVTQSPTHLIKTRGQQVTLRCSSQSGHNTVSWYQQALGQGPQFIFQYYREEENGRGNFPPRFSGLQFPNYSSELNVNALELDDSALYLCASSLEDRGSLTGELFFGEGSRLTVL.